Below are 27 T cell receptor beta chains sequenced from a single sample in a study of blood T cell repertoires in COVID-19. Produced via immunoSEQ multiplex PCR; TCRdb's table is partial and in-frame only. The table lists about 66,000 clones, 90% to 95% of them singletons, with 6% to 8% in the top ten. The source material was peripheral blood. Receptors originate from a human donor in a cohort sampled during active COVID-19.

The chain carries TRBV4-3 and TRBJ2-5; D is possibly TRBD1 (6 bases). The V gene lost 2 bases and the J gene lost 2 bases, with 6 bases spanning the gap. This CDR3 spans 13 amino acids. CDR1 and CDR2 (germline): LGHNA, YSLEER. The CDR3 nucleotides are TGCGCCAGCAGCCAAACAGGGCAAGAGACCCAGTACTTC. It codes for CASSQTGQETQYF.

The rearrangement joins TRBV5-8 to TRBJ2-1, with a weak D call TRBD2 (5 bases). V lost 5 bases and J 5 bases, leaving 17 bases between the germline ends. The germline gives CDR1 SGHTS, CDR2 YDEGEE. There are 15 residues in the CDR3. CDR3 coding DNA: TGTGCCAGCAGGCTGAAACCGGGAACCAACAATGAGCAGTTCTTC. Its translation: CASRLKPGTNNEQFF. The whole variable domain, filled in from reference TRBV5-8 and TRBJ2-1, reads EAGVTQSPTHLIKTRGQQATLRCSPISGHTSVYWYQQALGLGLQFLLWYDEGEERNRGNFPPRFSGRQFPNYSSELNVNALELEDSALYLCASRLKPGTNNEQFFGPGTRLTVL.

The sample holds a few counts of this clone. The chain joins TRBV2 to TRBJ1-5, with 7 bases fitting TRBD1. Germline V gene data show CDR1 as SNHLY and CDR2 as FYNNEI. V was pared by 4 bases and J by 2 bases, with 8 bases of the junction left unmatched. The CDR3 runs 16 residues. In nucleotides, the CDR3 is TGTGCCAGCAGTGCCGAGACAGGGAGAGGCAATCAGCCCCAGCATTTT. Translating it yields CASSAETGRGNQPQHF.

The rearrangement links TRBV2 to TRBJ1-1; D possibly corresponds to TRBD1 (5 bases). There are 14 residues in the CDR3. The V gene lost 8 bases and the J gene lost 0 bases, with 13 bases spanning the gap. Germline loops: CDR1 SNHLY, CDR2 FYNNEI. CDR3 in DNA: TGTGCCAGCTTGGGAGGGGCTTTGAACACTGAAGCTTTCTTT. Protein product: CASLGGALNTEAFF.

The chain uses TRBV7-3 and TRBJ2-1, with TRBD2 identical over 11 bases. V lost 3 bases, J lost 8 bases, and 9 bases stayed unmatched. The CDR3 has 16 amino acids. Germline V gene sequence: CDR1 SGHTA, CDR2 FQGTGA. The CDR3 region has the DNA TGTGCCAGCAGCTTGTTAGCGGGAGGGCCTTCCTATGAGCAGTTCTTC. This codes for CASSLLAGGPSYEQFF.

CDR3 loop: CASSPDRGQYNEQFF. The CDR3 nucleotides are TGTGCCAGCAGCCCCGACAGAGGCCAATACAATGAGCAGTTCTTC. The chain employs TRBV7-8 and TRBJ2-1; TRBD1 might be the D (5 bases). The CDR3 consists of 15 residues. The V gene's germline CDR1 is SGHVS and CDR2 FQNEAQ. Trimming cost V 5 bases and J 4 bases, with 15 bases left between them. The complete variable domain, with remaining parts taken from reference TRBV7-8 and TRBJ2-1, reads GAGVSQSPRYKVAKRGQDVALRCDPISGHVSLFWYQQALGQGPEFLTYFQNEAQLDKSGLPSDRFFAERPEGSVSTLKIQRTQQEDSAVYLCASSPDRGQYNEQFFGPGTRLTVL.

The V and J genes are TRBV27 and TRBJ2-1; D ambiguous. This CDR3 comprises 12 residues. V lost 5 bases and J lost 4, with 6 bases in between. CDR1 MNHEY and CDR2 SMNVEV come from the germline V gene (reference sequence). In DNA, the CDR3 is TGTGCCAGCAGTCCGCGATACAATGAGCAGTTCTTC. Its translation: CASSPRYNEQFF.

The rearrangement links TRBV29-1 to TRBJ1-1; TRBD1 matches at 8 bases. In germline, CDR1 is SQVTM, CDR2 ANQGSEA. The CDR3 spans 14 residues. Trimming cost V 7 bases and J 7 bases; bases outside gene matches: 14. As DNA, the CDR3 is TGCAGCGCGTCCCCATCCAATACAGGGGGTGAAGCTTTCTTT. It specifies CSASPSNTGGEAFF.

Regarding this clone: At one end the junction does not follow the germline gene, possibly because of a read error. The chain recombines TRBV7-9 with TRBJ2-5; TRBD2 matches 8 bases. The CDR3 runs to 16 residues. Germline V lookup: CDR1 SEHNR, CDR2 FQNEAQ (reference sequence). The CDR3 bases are TGTCCCAGCAGCCCGGGGGGGGGTAGAAGAGGAGAGACCCAGTACTTC. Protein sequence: CPSSPGGGRRGETQYF.

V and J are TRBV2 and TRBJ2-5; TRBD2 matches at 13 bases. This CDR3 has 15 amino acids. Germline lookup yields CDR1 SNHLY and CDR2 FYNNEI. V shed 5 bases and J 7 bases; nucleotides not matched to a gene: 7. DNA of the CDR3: TGTGCCAGCAGTCTTGGGACTAGCGGGGTAGGGACCCAGTACTTC. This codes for CASSLGTSGVGTQYF.

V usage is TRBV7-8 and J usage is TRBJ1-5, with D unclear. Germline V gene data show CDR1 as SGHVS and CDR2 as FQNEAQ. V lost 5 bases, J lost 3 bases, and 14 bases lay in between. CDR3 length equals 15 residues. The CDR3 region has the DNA TGTGCCAGCAGCCTCGCCCGCGGTTTCAATCAGCCCCAGCATTTT. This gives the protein CASSLARGFNQPQHF.

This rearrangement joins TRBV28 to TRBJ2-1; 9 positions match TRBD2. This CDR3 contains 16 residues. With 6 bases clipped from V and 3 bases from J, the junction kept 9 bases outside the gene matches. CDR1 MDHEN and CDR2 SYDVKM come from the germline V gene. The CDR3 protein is CASRPTGTSFYNEQFF. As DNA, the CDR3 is TGTGCCAGCAGGCCTACCGGGACTAGCTTCTACAATGAGCAGTTCTTC.

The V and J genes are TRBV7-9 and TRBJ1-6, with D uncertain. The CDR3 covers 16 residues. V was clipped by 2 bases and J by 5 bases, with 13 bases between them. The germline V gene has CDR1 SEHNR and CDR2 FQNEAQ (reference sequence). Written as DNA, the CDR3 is TGTGCCAGCAGCTTAACTCTAGGCCGAAATAATTCACCCCTCCACTTT. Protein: CASSLTLGRNNSPLHF.

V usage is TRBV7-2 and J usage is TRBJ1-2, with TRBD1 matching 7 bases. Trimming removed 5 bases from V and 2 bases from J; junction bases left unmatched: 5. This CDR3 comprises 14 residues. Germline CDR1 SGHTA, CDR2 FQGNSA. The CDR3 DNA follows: TGTGCCAGCAGCCCGGGACAGCTAAACTATGGCTACACCTTC. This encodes CASSPGQLNYGYTF.

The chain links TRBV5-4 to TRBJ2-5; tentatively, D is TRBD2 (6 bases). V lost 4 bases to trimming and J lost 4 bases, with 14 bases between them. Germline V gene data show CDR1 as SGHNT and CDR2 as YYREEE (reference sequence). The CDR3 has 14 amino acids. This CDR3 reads CASSGGTLRETQYF. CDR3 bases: TGTGCCAGCAGCGGGGGGACTTTGCGAGAGACCCAGTACTTC.

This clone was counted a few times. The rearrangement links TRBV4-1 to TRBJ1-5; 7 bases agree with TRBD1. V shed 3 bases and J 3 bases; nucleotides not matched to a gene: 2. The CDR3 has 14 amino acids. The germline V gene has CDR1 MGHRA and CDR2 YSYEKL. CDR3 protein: CASSQTGSNQPQHF. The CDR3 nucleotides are TGCGCCAGCAGCCAGACAGGGTCCAATCAGCCCCAGCATTTT.

The CDR3 loop is CASSERGPRFEAFF. The CDR3 region has the DNA TGTGCCAGCAGTGAGAGGGGGCCGAGGTTTGAAGCTTTCTTT. V usage is TRBV6-1 and J usage is TRBJ1-1, with 7 bases aligning to TRBD1. The CDR3 length is 14 residues. V lost 3 bases and J lost 7; bases outside the gene matches: 8. CDR1 is MNHNS and CDR2 is SASEGT in the germline V gene.

The CDR3 reads CASSRGQLITDTQYF. The CDR3 DNA reads as TGTGCCAGCAGCCGGGGACAACTTATCACAGATACGCAGTATTTT. This chain connects TRBV7-2 to TRBJ2-3; tentative D call: TRBD1 (6 bases). V was trimmed by 5 bases and J by 2 bases, leaving 14 bases between them. The CDR3 consists of 15 residues. CDR1 SGHTA and CDR2 FQGNSA come from the germline V gene. The whole variable domain, remainder taken from reference TRBV7-2 and TRBJ2-3, is GAGVSQSPSNKVTEKGKDVELRCDPISGHTALYWYRQSLGQGLEFLIYFQGNSAPDKSGLPSDRFSAERTGGSVSTLTIQRTQQEDSAVYLCASSRGQLITDTQYFGPGTRLTVL.

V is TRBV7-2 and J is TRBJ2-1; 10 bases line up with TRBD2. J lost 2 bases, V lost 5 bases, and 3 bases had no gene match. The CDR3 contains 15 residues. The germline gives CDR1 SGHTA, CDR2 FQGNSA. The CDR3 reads CASSPSGGAYNEQFF. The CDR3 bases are TGTGCCAGCAGCCCGAGCGGGGGGGCCTACAATGAGCAGTTCTTC.

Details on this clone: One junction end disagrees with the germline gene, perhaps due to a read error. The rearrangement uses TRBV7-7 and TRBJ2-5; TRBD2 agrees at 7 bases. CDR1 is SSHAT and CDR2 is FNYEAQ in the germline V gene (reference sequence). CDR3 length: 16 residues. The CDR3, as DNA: TGTGCTAGCAGCTCCGGGCTAGCGGAAACCCAAGAGACCCAGTACTTC. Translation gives CASSSGLAETQETQYF.

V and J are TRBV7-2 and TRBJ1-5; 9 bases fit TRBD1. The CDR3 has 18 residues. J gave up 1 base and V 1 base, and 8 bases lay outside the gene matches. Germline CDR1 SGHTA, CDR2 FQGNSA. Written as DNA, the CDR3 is TGTGCCAGCAGCTTAGTCACAGGGGGCGCGGGAAGCAATCAGCCCCAGCATTTT. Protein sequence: CASSLVTGGAGSNQPQHF.

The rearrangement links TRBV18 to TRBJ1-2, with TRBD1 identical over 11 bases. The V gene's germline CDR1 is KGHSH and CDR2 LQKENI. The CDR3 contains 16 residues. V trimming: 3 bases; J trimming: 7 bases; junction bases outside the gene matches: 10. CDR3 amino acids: CASSPPGQGESVGYTF. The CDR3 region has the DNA TGTGCCAGCTCACCCCCGGGACAGGGGGAATCAGTTGGCTACACCTTC.

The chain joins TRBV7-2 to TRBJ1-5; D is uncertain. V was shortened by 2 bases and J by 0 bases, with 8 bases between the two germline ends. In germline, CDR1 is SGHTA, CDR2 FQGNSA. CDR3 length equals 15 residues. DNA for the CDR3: TGTGCCAGCAGCTTAACTGCTTTTAGCAATCAGCCCCAGCATTTT. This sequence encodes CASSLTAFSNQPQHF. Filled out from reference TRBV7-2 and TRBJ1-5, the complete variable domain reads GAGVSQSPSNKVTEKGKDVELRCDPISGHTALYWYRQSLGQGLEFLIYFQGNSAPDKSGLPSDRFSAERTGGSVSTLTIQRTQQEDSAVYLCASSLTAFSNQPQHFGDGTRLSIL.

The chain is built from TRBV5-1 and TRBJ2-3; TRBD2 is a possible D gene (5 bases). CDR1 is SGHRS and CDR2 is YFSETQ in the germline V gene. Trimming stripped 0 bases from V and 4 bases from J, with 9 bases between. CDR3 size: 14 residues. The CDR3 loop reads CASSLDKRADTQYF. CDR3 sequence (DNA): TGCGCCAGCAGCTTGGACAAGAGGGCAGATACGCAGTATTTT.

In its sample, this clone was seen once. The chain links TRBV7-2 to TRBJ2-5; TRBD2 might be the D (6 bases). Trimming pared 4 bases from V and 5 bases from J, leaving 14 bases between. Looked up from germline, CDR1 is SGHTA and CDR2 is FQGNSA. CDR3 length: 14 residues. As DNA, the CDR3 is TGTGCCAGCAGCTCAGGGATCGGGAGTGAGACCCAGTACTTC. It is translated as CASSSGIGSETQYF.

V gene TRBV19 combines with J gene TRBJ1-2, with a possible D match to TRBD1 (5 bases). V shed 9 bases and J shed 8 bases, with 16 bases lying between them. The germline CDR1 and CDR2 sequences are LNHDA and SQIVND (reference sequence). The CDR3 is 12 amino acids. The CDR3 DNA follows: TGTGCCAGCTACCGGGACTCGGACGGCTACACCTTC. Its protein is CASYRDSDGYTF.

Here the CDR3 reads CASSLVRGGGTDTQYF. For the CDR3, the DNA is TGTGCCAGCAGCTTGGTACGCGGAGGGGGCACAGATACGCAGTATTTT. The genes are TRBV5-8 and TRBJ2-3; tentatively, D is TRBD2 (6 bases). Germline V gene data show CDR1 as SGHTS and CDR2 as YDEGEE. Trimming shortened V by 0 bases and J by 1 base, and 12 bases separated the two germline ends. There are 16 residues in the CDR3.